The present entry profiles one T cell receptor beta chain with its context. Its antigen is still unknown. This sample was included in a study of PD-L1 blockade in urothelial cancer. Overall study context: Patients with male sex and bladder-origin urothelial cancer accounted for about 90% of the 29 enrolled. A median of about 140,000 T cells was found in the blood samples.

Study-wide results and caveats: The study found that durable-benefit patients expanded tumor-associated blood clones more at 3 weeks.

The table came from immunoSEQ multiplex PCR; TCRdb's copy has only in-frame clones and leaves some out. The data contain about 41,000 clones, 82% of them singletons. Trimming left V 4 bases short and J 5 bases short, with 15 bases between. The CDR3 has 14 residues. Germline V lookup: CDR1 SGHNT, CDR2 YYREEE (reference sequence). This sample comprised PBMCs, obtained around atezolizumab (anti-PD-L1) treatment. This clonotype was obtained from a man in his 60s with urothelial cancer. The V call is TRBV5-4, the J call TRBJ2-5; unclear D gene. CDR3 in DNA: TGTGCCAGCAGCCCGGCAGACGCCGGGGAGACCCAGTACTTC. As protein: CASSPADAGETQYF.